This T cell receptor beta chain appears in the sequencing data of a study of T cell changes during pregnancy in multiple sclerosis. Clones were read by immunoSEQ multiplex PCR, and TCRdb kept only the in-frame ones, dropping some. The sample carries 85,000 to 100,000 clones, approximately 90% recorded once. The trim removed 10 bases at V and 4 bases at J, leaving 7 bases unmatched. The CDR3 is 13 amino acids. Germline V gives CDR1 WNHNN, CDR2 SYGVQD (reference sequence). The V and J genes are TRBV10-1 and TRBJ1-5; TRBD1 matches at 7 bases. This TCR derives from a female donor with multiple sclerosis, enrolled in a pregnancy study. The material sequenced was peripheral blood, taken before pregnancy. The CDR3 here is CATPTGTNQPQHF. CDR3 DNA sequence: TGCGCCACCCCGACAGGGACAAATCAGCCCCAGCATTTT.